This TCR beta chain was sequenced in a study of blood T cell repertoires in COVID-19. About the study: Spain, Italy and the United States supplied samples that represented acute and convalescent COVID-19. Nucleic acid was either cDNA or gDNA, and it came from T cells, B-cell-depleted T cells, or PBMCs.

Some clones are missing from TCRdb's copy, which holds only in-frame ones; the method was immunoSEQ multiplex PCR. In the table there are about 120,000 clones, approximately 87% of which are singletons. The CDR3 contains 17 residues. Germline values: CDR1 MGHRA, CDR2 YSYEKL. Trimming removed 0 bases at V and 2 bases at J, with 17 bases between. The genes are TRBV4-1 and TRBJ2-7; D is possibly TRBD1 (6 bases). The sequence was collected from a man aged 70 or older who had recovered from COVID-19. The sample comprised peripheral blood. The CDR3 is CASSQDRRQGLTYEQYF. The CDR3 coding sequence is TGCGCCAGCAGCCAAGATCGGAGGCAGGGGCTCACCTACGAGCAGTACTTC.